The clone carrying this T cell receptor beta chain was seen ten or more times. The data originate from a study of T cells in Graves' hyperthyroidism and ophthalmopathy. Amplification of TCR beta CDR3 regions used RNA as the template. In the first-round RT-PCR of the TCR CDR3, the HTBI primer set was used. TCRdb re-derived calls from the multiplex PCR reads in MiXCR, one entry per CDR3 protein. This repertoire shows around 600,000 distinct CDR3 sequences, more than 15% found once; its top ten account for approximately 7%. The CDR3 covers 14 residues. With 3 bases removed from V and 4 bases from J, the gap between germline ends came to 14 bases. Germline CDR1 reads SGHRS; CDR2 reads YFSETQ. Absence of ophthalmopathy progression within 18 months defined stable Graves' hyperthyroidism.

The specimen was blood. This TCR came from a young woman with Graves' hyperthyroidism. The chain is built from TRBV5-1 and TRBJ2-7; no definite D call. DNA for the CDR3: TGCGCCAGCAGCTCCGCACCCCCAACTTACGAGCAGTACTTC. Residues: CASSSAPPTYEQYF.